This T cell receptor beta chain was sequenced for a study of OX40 agonist ivuxolimab in advanced cancers. With respect to the entire study: Ivuxolimab, which targeted the costimulatory receptor OX40 (CD134), was an agonistic, fully human IgG2 monoclonal antibody. Prior anti-PD-1, anti-PD-L1 or anti-CTLA-4 therapy was permitted, and 35% to 40% of dose-escalation patients had received checkpoint inhibitors. Partial responses occurred in three dose-escalation patients: two with cutaneous melanoma and one with hepatocellular carcinoma. Among the approximately 54 dose-escalation patients, about 20 had hepatocellular carcinoma, approximately 15 melanoma, 9 renal cell carcinoma and 9 head and neck cancer. Peripheral TCRbeta sequencing aimed to test whether ivuxolimab altered TCR sequence diversity and caused clonal T-cell expansion. A male proportion of nearly 85% and a mean age of around 60 years, ranging from about 23 to 79, were recorded for the dose-escalation cohort. The paper describes the monotherapy dose-escalation part (N = 52 patients) of the phase I trial of ivuxolimab. Intravenous ivuxolimab was administered to patients every 2 weeks at six dose levels: 0.01, 0.1, 0.3, 1.5, 3 and 10 mg/kg. Overall results and qualifications from the work: Which antigens the clonally expanded peripheral T cells were specific for was not determined. At doses from 0.1 to 3.0 mg/kg, clonal expansion was seen in both CD4+ and CD8+ blood T cells between baseline and week 6. In the 0.1-3.0 mg/kg groups, partial responders were among the patients with the lowest normalized peripheral clonal expansion, particularly in CD8+ T cells. Low levels of normalized T-cell clonal expansion were also shown by some nonresponding patients. After ivuxolimab, CD8+ T cells had more expanded clones than CD4+ T cells on average.

Genomic DNA was extracted from sorted cells for sequencing of the TCRbeta CDR3 region. TCRbeta CDR3 regions were sequenced using the immunoSEQ Assay. The source is immuneACCESS, and TCRdb retained only in-frame sequences with V and J called. Part of the clones is not carried over; for the studies checked, unresolved V genes explain less than half of this, and the remainder is unexplained. The sample contains 90,000 to 120,000 clones, about 91% of them found a single time. The ten largest clonotypes hold around 0.61% of the sample. Including cysteine and phenylalanine, the CDR3 has 12 amino acids. Only the CDR3 region is kept as DNA, spanning 36 bases read in frame from base 1. CDR1 WNHNN and CDR2 SYGVQD are derived from the germline V gene (reference sequence). Trimming accounts for 3 bases at V and 9 bases at J, while the number of junction bases matched to no gene is 2. Comment on this clone: The specificity of this receptor is unknown. Base qualities are not at hand, and no much larger clone is one base apart.

Patients with a history of autoimmune disease or receiving systemic immunosuppression were excluded from the trial. Peripheral blood for TCR sequencing was collected from all dose cohorts at baseline, on cycle 4 day 1, and on cycle 7 day 1. Samples were obtained from an open-label, multicenter, first-in-human phase I dose-escalation trial of ivuxolimab. Adults with locally advanced or metastatic melanoma, renal cell carcinoma, hepatocellular carcinoma or head and neck squamous cell carcinoma were enrolled in the trial. Before TCR sequencing, CD4+ and CD8+ T cells were separately sorted from peripheral blood.

This specimen consisted of CD4+ or CD8+ T cells sorted from blood, obtained in a trial of the OX40 agonist ivuxolimab. This TCR was sampled from an adult with an advanced solid tumor such as melanoma, head and neck, liver or kidney cancer. Recombination connected TRBV10-1 to TRBJ1-2, and 9 junctional nucleotides match TRBD1. CDR3 reads: CASSDGQGSYTF. In nucleotides, the sequence is TGCGCCAGCAGTGACGGACAGGGGAGCTACACCTTC.